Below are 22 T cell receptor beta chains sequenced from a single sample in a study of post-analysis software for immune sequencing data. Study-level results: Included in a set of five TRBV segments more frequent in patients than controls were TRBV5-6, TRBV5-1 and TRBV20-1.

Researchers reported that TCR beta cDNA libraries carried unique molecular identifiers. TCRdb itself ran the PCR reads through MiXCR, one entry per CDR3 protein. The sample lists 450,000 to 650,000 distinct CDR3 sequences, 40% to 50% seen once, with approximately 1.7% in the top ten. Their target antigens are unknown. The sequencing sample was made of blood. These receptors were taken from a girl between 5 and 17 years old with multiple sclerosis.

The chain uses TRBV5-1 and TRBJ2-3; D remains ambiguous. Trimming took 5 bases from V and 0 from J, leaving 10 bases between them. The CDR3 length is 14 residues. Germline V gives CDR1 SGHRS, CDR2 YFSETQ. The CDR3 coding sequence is TGCGCCAGCAGTAGGATAGCTAGCACAGATACGCAGTATTTT. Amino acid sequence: CASSRIASTDTQYF. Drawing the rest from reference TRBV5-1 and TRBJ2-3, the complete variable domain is KAGVTQTPRYLIKTRGQQVTLSCSPISGHRSVSWYQQTPGQGLQFLFEYFSETQRNKGNFPGRFSGRQFSNSRSEMNVSTLELGDSALYLCASSRIASTDTQYFGPGTRLTVL.

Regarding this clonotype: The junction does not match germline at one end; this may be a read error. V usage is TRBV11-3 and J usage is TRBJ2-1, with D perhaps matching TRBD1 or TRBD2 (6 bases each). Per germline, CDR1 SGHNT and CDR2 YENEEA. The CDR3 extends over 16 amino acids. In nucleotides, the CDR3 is TGTGCCAGCGGCTTAGATCTGGGGGGCGGGTACAATGAGCAGTTCTTC. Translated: CASGLDLGGGYNEQFF.

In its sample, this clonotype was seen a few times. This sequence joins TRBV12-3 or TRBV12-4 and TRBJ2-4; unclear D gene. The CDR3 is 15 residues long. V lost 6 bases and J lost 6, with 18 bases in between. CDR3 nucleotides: TGTGCCAGCAGGCCCCCTCTTGGCAGTCTAAACATTCAGTACTTC. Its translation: CASRPPLGSLNIQYF.

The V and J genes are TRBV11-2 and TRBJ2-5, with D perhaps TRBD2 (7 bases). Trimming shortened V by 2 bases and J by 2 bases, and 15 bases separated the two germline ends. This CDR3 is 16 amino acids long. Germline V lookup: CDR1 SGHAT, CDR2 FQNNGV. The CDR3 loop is CASSLLGGGLQETQYF. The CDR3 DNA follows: TGTGCCAGCAGCTTACTCGGCGGGGGCCTTCAAGAGACCCAGTACTTC.

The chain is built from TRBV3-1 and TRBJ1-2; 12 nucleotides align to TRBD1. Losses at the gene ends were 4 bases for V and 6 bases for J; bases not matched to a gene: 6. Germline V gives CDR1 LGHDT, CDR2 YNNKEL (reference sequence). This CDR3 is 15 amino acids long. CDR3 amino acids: CASSRPGQGANGYTF. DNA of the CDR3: TGTGCCAGCAGCCGACCGGGACAGGGGGCGAATGGCTACACCTTC.

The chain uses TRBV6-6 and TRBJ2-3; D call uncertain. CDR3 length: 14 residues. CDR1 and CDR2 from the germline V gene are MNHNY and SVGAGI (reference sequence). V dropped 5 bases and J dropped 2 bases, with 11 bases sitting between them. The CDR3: CASSARVATDTQYF. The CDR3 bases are TGTGCCAGCAGTGCCCGGGTAGCCACAGATACGCAGTATTTT.

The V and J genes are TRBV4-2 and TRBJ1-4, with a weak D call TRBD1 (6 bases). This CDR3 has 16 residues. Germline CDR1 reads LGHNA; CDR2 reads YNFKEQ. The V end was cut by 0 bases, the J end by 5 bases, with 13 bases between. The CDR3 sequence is CASSQDLDQGNEKLFF. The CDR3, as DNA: TGTGCCAGCAGCCAAGATCTAGACCAGGGGAATGAAAAACTGTTTTTT.

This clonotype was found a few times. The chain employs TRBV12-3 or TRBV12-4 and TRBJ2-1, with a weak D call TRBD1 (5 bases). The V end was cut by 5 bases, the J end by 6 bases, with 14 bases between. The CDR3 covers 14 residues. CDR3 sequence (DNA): TGTGCCAGCAGTATCCGGACAACCTCCAATGAGCAGTTCTTC. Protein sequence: CASSIRTTSNEQFF.

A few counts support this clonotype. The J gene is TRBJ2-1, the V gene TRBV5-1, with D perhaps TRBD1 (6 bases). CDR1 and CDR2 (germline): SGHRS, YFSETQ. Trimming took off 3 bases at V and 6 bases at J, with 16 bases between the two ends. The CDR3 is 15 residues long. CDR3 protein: CASSWGQGTSNEQFF. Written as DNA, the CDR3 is TGCGCCAGCAGCTGGGGGCAGGGGACAAGCAATGAGCAGTTCTTC.

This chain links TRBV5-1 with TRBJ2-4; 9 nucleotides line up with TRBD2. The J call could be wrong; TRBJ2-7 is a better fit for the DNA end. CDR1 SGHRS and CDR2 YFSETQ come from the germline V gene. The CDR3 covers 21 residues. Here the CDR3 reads CASSSRFRTSASSSGSYEQYF. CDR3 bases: TGCGCCAGCAGCTCGCGATTCCGGACTAGCGCATCTTCCTCGGGCTCCTACGAGCAGTACTTC.

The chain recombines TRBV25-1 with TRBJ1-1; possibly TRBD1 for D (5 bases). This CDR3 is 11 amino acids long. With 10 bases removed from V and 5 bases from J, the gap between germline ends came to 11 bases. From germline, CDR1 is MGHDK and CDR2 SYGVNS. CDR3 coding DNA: TGTGCCACCGGTAGGGGAACTGAAGCTTTCTTT. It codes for CATGRGTEAFF.

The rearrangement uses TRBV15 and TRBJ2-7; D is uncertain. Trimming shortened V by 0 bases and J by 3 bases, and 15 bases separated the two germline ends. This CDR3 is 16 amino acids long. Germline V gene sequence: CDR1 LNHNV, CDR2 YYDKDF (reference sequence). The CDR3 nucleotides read TGTGCCACCAGCAGAGATCTGAACAGTAGACACTACGAGCAGTACTTC. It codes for CATSRDLNSRHYEQYF.

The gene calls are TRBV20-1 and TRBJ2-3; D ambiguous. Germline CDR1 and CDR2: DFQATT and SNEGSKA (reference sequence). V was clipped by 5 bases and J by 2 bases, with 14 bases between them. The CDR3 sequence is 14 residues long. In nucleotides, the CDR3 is TGCAGTGCTTTAGCCACGGTAATCACAGATACGCAGTATTTT. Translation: CSALATVITDTQYF.

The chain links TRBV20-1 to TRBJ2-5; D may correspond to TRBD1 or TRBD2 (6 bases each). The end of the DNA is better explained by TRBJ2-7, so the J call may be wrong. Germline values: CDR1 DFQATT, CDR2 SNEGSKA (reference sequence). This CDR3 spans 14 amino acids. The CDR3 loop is CSVPRGRGALEQYF. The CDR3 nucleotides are TGCAGTGTTCCTCGGGGGCGCGGGGCCCTCGAGCAGTACTTC.

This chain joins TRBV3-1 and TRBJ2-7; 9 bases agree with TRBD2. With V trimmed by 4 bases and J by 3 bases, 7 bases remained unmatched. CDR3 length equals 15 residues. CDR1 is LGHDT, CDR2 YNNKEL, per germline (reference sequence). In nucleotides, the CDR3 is TGTGCCAGCAGCCCCCAGCGGGAGGCCCACTACGAGCAGTACTTC. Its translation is CASSPQREAHYEQYF.

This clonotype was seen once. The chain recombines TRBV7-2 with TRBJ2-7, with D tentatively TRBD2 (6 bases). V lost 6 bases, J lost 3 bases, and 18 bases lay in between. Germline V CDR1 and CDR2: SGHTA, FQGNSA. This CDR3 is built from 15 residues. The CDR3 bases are TGTGCCAGCAGTAAAAGCGGGTTGATTAACTACGAGCAGTACTTC. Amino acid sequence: CASSKSGLINYEQYF.

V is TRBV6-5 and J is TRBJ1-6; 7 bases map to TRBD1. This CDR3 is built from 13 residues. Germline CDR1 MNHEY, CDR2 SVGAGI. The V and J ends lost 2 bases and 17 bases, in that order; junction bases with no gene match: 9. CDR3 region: CASSYLNGQAVHF. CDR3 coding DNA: TGTGCCAGCAGTTACCTTAACGGACAGGCGGTCCACTTT.

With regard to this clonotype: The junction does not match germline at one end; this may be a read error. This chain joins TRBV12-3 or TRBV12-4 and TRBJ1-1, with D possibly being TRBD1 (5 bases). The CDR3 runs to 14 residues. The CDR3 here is CAGSAGHQNTEAFF. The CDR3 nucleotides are TGTGCCGGCAGTGCTGGACACCAGAACACTGAAGCTTTCTTT.

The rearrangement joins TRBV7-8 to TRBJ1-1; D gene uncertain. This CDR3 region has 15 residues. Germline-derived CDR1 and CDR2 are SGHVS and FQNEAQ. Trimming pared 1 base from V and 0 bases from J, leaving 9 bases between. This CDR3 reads CASSLGEGMNTEAFF. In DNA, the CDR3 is TGTGCCAGCAGCTTAGGGGAAGGGATGAACACTGAAGCTTTCTTT.

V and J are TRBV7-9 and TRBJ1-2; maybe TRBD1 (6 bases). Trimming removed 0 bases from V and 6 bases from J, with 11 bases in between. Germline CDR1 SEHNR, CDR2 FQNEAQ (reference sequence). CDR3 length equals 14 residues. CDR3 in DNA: TGTGCCAGCAGCTTAGCGGGCAGGGGAGATGGCTACACCTTC. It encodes CASSLAGRGDGYTF.

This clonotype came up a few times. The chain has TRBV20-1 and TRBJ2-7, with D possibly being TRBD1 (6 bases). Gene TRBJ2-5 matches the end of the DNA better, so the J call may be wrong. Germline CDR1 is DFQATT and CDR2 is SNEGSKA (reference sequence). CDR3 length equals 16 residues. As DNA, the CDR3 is TGCAGTGCTAGACCTTGGACAGAGAGGATTGGAGAGACCCAGTACTTC. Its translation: CSARPWTERIGETQYF.

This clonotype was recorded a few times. The CDR3 DNA sequence: TGTGCCAGCAGCCGCAAAGGACGGCTCTACGAGCAGTACTTC. It is translated as CASSRKGRLYEQYF. The chain couples TRBV7-2 to TRBJ2-7; D gene uncertain. V was shortened by 5 bases and J by 3 bases, with 14 bases between the two germline ends. The germline V gene encodes CDR1 SGHTA and CDR2 FQGNSA. The CDR3 sequence is 14 residues long.